Included here is one T cell receptor (beta chain) sequence, with context. Only in-frame clones appear in the TCRdb table, and some are missing; sequencing was by immunoSEQ multiplex PCR. The table has around 15,000 clones, under 75% seen once. This entry belongs to a study of tumor-infiltrating lymphocytes in localized non-small cell lung cancer. Trimming removed 5 bases at V and 6 bases at J, with 8 bases between. The CDR3 loop spans 11 amino acids. Germline V CDR1 and CDR2: LNHDA, SQIVND (reference sequence). Sequenced input: lung tumor tissue. This chain joins TRBV19 and TRBJ2-7, with a tentative D call TRBD2 (5 bases). This clonotype originated in a human donor with non-small cell lung cancer. The CDR3 nucleotides are TGTGCCAGTAGTCCCGGAGGCGAGCAGTACTTC. As protein: CASSPGGEQYF.